The source of this TCR beta chain is a study of shared clonotypes between healthy human individuals. The V end was cut by 10 bases, the J end by 2 bases, with 18 bases between. The CDR3 is 14 amino acids. From germline, CDR1 is SGHAT and CDR2 FQNNGV. The authors sequenced unsorted PBMC DNA on ten immunoSEQ deep assay plates. TCRdb keeps only in-frame clones here, not all; method: immunoSEQ multiplex PCR. In the table there are 500,000 to 650,000 clones, roughly 79% of which are singletons. Material for sequencing was PBMCs. This clonotype originated in a woman between 40 and 50 years old in good health. Some clones in this sample may be carry-over from other donors' samples. J is TRBJ2-7 and V is TRBV11-2; D not resolved. CDR3 DNA: TGTGCCACCCTTAGACCCTCGTCGCCCTACGAGCAGTACTTC. Translated, it gives CATLRPSSPYEQYF.